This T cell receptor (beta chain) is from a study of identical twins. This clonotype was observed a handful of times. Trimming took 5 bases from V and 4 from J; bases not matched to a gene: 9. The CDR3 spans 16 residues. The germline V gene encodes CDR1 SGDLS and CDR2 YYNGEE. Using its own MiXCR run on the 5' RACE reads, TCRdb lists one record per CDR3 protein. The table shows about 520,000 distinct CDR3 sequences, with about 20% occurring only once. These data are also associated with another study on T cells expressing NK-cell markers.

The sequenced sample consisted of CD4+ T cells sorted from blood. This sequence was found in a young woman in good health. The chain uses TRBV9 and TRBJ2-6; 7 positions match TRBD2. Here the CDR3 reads CASSLGEGSGANVLTF. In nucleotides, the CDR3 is TGTGCCAGCAGTCTTGGGGAGGGCTCAGGGGCCAACGTCCTGACTTTC.